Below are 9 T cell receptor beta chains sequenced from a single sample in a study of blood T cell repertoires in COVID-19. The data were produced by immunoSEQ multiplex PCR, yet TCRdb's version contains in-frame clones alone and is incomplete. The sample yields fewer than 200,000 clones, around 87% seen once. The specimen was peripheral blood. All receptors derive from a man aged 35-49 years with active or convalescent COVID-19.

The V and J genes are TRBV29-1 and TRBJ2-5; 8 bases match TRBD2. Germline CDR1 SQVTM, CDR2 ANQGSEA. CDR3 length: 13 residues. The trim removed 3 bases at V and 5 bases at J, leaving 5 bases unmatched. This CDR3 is CSVEGRLAETQYF. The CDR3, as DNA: TGCAGCGTTGAGGGACGACTAGCGGAGACCCAGTACTTC.

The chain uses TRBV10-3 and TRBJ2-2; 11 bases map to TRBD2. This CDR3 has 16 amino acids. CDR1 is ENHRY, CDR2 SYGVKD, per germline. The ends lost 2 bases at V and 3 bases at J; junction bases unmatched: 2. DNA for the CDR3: TGTGCCATCAGTGAGAGTAGCGGGGGGGACACCGGGGAGCTGTTTTTT. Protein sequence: CAISESSGGDTGELFF.

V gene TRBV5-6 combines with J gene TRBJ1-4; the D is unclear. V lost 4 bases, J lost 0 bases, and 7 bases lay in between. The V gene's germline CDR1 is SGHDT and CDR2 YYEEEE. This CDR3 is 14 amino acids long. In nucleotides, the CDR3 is TGTGCCAGCAGCCCTGCAGCAACTAATGAAAAACTGTTTTTT. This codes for CASSPAATNEKLFF.

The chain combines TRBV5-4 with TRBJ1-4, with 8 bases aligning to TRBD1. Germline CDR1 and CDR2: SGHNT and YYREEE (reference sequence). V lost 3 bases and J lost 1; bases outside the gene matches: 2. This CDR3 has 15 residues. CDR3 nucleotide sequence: TGTGCCAGCAGCTGGGGGACAGGAACTAATGAAAAACTGTTTTTT. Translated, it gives CASSWGTGTNEKLFF.

The CDR3 DNA reads TGTGCCACCAGCGATATGGAGGAGGGAGGAGAAAAACTGTTTTTT. As protein: CATSDMEEGGEKLFF. The chain recombines TRBV15 with TRBJ1-4; D remains ambiguous. Trimming shortened V by 5 bases and J by 8 bases, and 18 bases separated the two germline ends. This CDR3 has 15 amino acids. Looked up from germline, CDR1 is LNHNV and CDR2 is YYDKDF (reference sequence).

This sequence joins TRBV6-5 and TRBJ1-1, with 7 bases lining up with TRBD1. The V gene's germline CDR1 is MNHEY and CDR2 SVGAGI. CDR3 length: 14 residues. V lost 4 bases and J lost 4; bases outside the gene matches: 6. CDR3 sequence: CASSLGGVGTEAFF. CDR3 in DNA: TGTGCCAGCAGTTTAGGGGGCGTCGGCACTGAAGCTTTCTTT.

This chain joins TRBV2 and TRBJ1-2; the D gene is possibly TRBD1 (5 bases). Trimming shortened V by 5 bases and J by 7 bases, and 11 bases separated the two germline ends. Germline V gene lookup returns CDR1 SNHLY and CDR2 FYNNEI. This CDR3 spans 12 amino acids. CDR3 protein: CASSNDGGGYTF. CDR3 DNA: TGTGCCAGCAGTAACGACGGGGGTGGCTACACCTTC.

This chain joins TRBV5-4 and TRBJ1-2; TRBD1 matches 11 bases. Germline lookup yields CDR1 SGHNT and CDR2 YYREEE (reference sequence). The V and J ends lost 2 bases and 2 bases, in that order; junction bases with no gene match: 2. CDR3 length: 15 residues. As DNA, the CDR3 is TGTGCCAGCAGCTTTGGACAGGGGGCCAACTATGGCTACACCTTC. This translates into CASSFGQGANYGYTF.

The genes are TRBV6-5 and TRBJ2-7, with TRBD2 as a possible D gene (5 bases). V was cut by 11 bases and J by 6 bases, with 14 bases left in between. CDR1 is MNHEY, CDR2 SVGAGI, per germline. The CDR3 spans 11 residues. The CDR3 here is CALKVGGEQYF. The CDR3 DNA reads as TGTGCCTTGAAGGTAGGAGGCGAGCAGTACTTC.